This record looks at one TCR beta chain sequence and its context. Its matching antigen is unknown. This sample was included in a study of PD-L1 blockade in urothelial cancer. The overall study: Counts from blood samples showed a median of 141,255 T cells.

Libraries were prepared by immunoSEQ multiplex PCR; TCRdb keeps only in-frame clonotypes and omits some of them. Of fewer than 45,000 clones listed, 70% to 90% are singletons. The CDR3 is made up of 15 amino acids. Looked up from germline, CDR1 is SGHTA and CDR2 is FQGNSA. Trimming pared 5 bases from V and 4 bases from J, leaving 14 bases between. This sample's time point: pretreatment peripheral blood. General study points: Patients who had durable benefit saw their tumor-associated blood clones expand more at 3 weeks.

This TCR was recovered from a donor at least 40 years old with urothelial cancer. The J gene is TRBJ2-2, the V gene TRBV7-2; possible D gene TRBD2, 6 bases. Specimen: PBMCs, collected around atezolizumab (anti-PD-L1) treatment. CDR3 bases: TGTGCCAGCAGCCCCCGAGGGCGGGGCACCGGGGAGCTGTTTTTT. Its translation: CASSPRGRGTGELFF.